One sample yielded the 22 T cell receptor beta chains listed below, sequenced in a study of CD8 T cells in ankylosing spondylitis (dated 2017 in TCRdb). Library method: 5' RACE. The run used an Illumina HiSeq 2500. Starting from the raw public reads, TCRdb applied fastp trimming at Q25, assembled clones with MiXCR and retained in-frame beta chains. Each entry is one CDR3 protein sequence, shown with its most common DNA and genes. The sample records 250,000 to 400,000 distinct CDR3 sequences, 11% of which are singletons. The ten largest account for 9.1% of the sample. The sample was blood, either unsorted or a sorted T cell fraction (not recorded which). Source of these receptors: a female donor with ankylosing spondylitis or in good health (not recorded which).

To note about this clonotype: Possible read error: a much larger clone is one base away. CDR3: CASSHFPPQGNTDAFF. The CDR3 nucleotides are TGCGCCAGCAGCCACTTTCCCCCACAGGGGAACACTGATGCTTTCTTT. The V gene is TRBV5-1, the J gene TRBJ1-1; TRBD1 matches 7 bases. Germline V gives CDR1 SGHRS, CDR2 YFSETQ. There are 16 residues in the CDR3.

This clonotype has at least ten counts. The chain carries TRBV6-1 and TRBJ2-3; tentatively, D is TRBD1 or TRBD2 (5 bases each). V lost 6 bases to trimming and J lost 2 bases, with 21 bases between them. CDR1 is MNHNS and CDR2 is SASEGT in the germline V gene. The CDR3 extends over 17 amino acids. This CDR3 reads CASSNGVGGANTDTQYF. The CDR3 coding sequence is TGTGCCAGCAGCAACGGAGTTGGGGGAGCGAACACAGATACGCAGTATTTT.

This clonotype has a single count. A much more abundant neighbour one base away suggests this may be a read error. This chain links TRBV27 with TRBJ2-7; D may be TRBD1 or TRBD2 (5 bases each). V shed 0 bases and J shed 2 bases, with 14 bases lying between them. From germline, CDR1 is MNHEY and CDR2 SMNVEV (reference sequence). This CDR3 region has 16 residues. The CDR3 bases are TGTGCCAGCAGTTTATCTGGGACGCATGGGACCTACGAGCAGTACTTC. Its translation is CASSLSGTHGTYEQYF.

The V call is TRBV5-1, the J call TRBJ2-5; 7 nucleotides agree with TRBD2. The germline V gene has CDR1 SGHRS and CDR2 YFSETQ. The CDR3 covers 16 residues. V lost 1 base to trimming and J lost 0 bases; unmatched junction nucleotides: 6. The CDR3 is CASSLSGAAHQETQYF. The CDR3 DNA reads TGCGCCAGCAGCTTGAGCGGGGCAGCGCACCAAGAGACCCAGTACTTC.

The J gene is TRBJ2-1, the V gene TRBV7-2, with 14 bases aligning to TRBD2. Per the germline V gene, CDR1 is SGHTA and CDR2 is FQGNSA. The ends lost 4 bases at V and 10 bases at J; junction bases unmatched: 6. The CDR3 loop spans 15 amino acids. The CDR3 spells CASSSGLAGGQEQFF. For the CDR3, the DNA is TGTGCCAGCAGCTCCGGACTAGCGGGGGGTCAGGAGCAGTTCTTC.

This clonotype was observed many times. The genes are TRBV7-8 and TRBJ2-3; 9 bases align to TRBD2. J lost 5 bases, V lost 7 bases, and 10 bases had no gene match. The CDR3 consists of 15 residues. Per the germline V gene, CDR1 is SGHVS and CDR2 is FQNEAQ. CDR3 sequence: CASKDWREGLDTQYF. The CDR3 bases are TGTGCCAGCAAGGATTGGCGGGAGGGCCTAGATACGCAGTATTTT.

This clonotype was picked up many times. The chain links TRBV28 to TRBJ2-2; D may be TRBD1 (6 bases). Germline V gene sequence: CDR1 MDHEN, CDR2 SYDVKM. The CDR3 runs 17 residues. V lost 5 bases to trimming and J lost 1 base, with 17 bases between them. The CDR3 reads CASSAYTGNKNTGELFF. The CDR3 nucleotides read TGTGCCAGCAGTGCTTACACAGGGAATAAGAACACCGGGGAGCTGTTTTTT.

This clonotype was counted at least ten times. This chain connects TRBV6-1 to TRBJ2-1; a weak D match, TRBD2 (5 bases). Per the germline V gene, CDR1 is MNHNS and CDR2 is SASEGT. The CDR3 runs to 13 residues. V was cut by 6 bases and J by 6 bases, with 12 bases left in between. The CDR3 loop is CASRAGLVNEQFF. CDR3 DNA sequence: TGTGCCAGCAGGGCGGGTTTGGTCAATGAGCAGTTCTTC.

The sample holds many counts of this clonotype. The J gene is TRBJ2-7, the V gene TRBV5-1; possibly TRBD1 or TRBD2 for D (5 bases each). Germline V gene sequence: CDR1 SGHRS, CDR2 YFSETQ. Trimming pared 5 bases from V and 2 bases from J, leaving 8 bases between. The CDR3 length is 12 residues. The CDR3 sequence: CASRGEAYEQYF. The CDR3 bases are TGCGCCAGCAGGGGGGAAGCCTACGAGCAGTACTTC.

This clonotype was picked up many times. This chain links TRBV20-1 with TRBJ1-3, with 10 positions matching TRBD1. Losses at the gene ends were 7 bases for V and 0 bases for J; bases not matched to a gene: 6. Germline CDR1 and CDR2: DFQATT and SNEGSKA (reference sequence). This CDR3 has 15 amino acids. The CDR3 sequence: CSEGQGRISGNTIYF. In DNA, the CDR3 is TGCAGTGAGGGACAGGGGAGAATCTCTGGAAACACCATATATTTT.

This clonotype has at least ten counts. The chain recombines TRBV28 with TRBJ1-5, with D possibly TRBD1 on 5 matching bases. The CDR3 consists of 14 residues. The germline V gene encodes CDR1 MDHEN and CDR2 SYDVKM. V gave up 3 bases and J gave up 7 bases, with 13 bases separating them. The DNA for the CDR3 is TGTGCCAGCAGTTTCGCGGGGGGAAAACAGCCCCAGCATTTT. This gives the protein CASSFAGGKQPQHF. The entire variable domain, with the rest obtained from reference TRBV28 and TRBJ1-5, is as follows: DVKVTQSSRYLVKRTGEKVFLECVQDMDHENMFWYRQDPGLGLRLIYFSYDVKMKEKGDIPEGYSVSREKKERFSLILESASTNQTSMYLCASSFAGGKQPQHFGDGTRLSIL.

This clonotype showed up many times. The chain is built from TRBV5-6 and TRBJ1-3, with 8 positions matching TRBD1. This CDR3 contains 16 residues. Germline CDR1 SGHDT, CDR2 YYEEEE. J lost 2 bases, V lost 1 base, and 5 bases had no gene match. CDR3: CASSLLTGGTGNTIYF. CDR3 DNA: TGTGCCAGCAGCTTGCTTACAGGGGGTACTGGAAACACCATATATTTT. The full variable domain, its missing parts supplied by reference TRBV5-6 and TRBJ1-3, is DAGVTQSPTHLIKTRGQQVTLRCSPKSGHDTVSWYQQALGQGPQFIFQYYEEEERQRGNFPDRFSGHQFPNYSSELNVNALLLGDSALYLCASSLLTGGTGNTIYFGEGSWLTVV.

This clonotype was picked up many times. V gene TRBV9 combines with J gene TRBJ2-5, with TRBD1 as a possible D gene (5 bases). CDR3 length: 15 residues. Germline V gene sequence: CDR1 SGDLS, CDR2 YYNGEE. V was clipped by 3 bases and J by 5 bases, with 17 bases between them. The CDR3: CASSAGNRTQETQYF. In nucleotides, the CDR3 is TGTGCCAGCAGCGCAGGCAACAGGACCCAGGAGACCCAGTACTTC.

This clonotype was seen at least ten times. The rearrangement uses TRBV20-1 and TRBJ2-7; possible D gene TRBD1, 6 bases. The germline V gene encodes CDR1 DFQATT and CDR2 SNEGSKA (reference sequence). The V end lost 2 bases, the J end lost 3 bases, and 14 bases lay between the germline ends. CDR3 length equals 14 residues. This chain's CDR3 is CSARQAGQFYEQYF. CDR3 nucleotide sequence: TGCAGTGCTAGACAGGCCGGACAGTTCTACGAGCAGTACTTC.

This clonotype was detected ten times or more. The chain combines TRBV5-1 with TRBJ1-1; perhaps TRBD1 as D (5 bases). CDR3 size: 11 residues. The germline CDR1 and CDR2 sequences are SGHRS and YFSETQ. V was shortened by 7 bases and J by 5 bases, with 9 bases between the two germline ends. For the CDR3, the DNA is TGCGCCAGCCGGGACGGAACTGAAGCTTTCTTT. Translated, it gives CASRDGTEAFF. The whole variable domain, remainder taken from reference TRBV5-1 and TRBJ1-1, is KAGVTQTPRYLIKTRGQQVTLSCSPISGHRSVSWYQQTPGQGLQFLFEYFSETQRNKGNFPGRFSGRQFSNSRSEMNVSTLELGDSALYLCASRDGTEAFFGQGTRLTVV.

This clonotype was counted at least ten times. The chain recombines TRBV10-2 with TRBJ2-1; 12 nucleotides align to TRBD2. The CDR3 is 13 amino acids. V lost 10 bases to trimming and J lost 7 bases; unmatched junction nucleotides: 5. From germline, CDR1 is WSHSY and CDR2 SAAADI. CDR3 in DNA: TGCGCCACCCTAGCGGGGGGGCTAAATGAGCAGTTCTTC. Translation gives CATLAGGLNEQFF.

This clonotype was seen more than once but under ten times. The chain combines TRBV7-2 with TRBJ2-1; tentatively, D is TRBD2 (6 bases). The V gene lost 1 base and the J gene lost 5 bases, with 12 bases spanning the gap. The CDR3 covers 15 residues. Germline V lookup: CDR1 SGHTA, CDR2 FQGNSA. The CDR3 here is CASSLVASVNNEQFF. The CDR3 nucleotides are TGTGCCAGCAGCTTAGTGGCTAGCGTGAACAATGAGCAGTTCTTC.

This clonotype was seen repeatedly, ten times or more. The chain combines TRBV5-1 with TRBJ2-7; tentative D call: TRBD2 (6 bases). This CDR3 region has 14 residues. CDR1 is SGHRS, CDR2 YFSETQ, per germline. V shed 0 bases and J shed 4 bases, with 11 bases lying between them. The CDR3 spells CASSLGGVSYEQYF. Written as DNA, the CDR3 is TGCGCCAGCAGCTTGGGGGGGGTCTCTTACGAGCAGTACTTC.

Turning to this clonotype: Just one base apart from a much larger clone, this may be a read error. The rearrangement uses TRBV20-1 and TRBJ1-6; TRBD1 matches 7 bases. The CDR3 totals 14 residues. In germline, CDR1 is DFQATT, CDR2 SNEGSKA (reference sequence). DNA of the CDR3: TGCGGTGCCCACCGAGAGACAGGGAAGAACCCCCTCCACTTT. This gives the protein CGAHRETGKNPLHF.

The chain joins TRBV14 to TRBJ2-3, with TRBD1 identical over 8 bases. CDR1 and CDR2 from the germline V gene are SGHDN and FVKESK. The CDR3 runs to 16 residues. Losses at the gene ends were 3 bases for V and 0 bases for J; bases not matched to a gene: 5. The CDR3 here is CASSQGTGLSTDTQYF. The CDR3 DNA reads TGTGCCAGCAGCCAGGGGACAGGACTAAGCACAGATACGCAGTATTTT.

This clonotype has at least ten counts. The chain is built from TRBV6-1 and TRBJ2-6, with D perhaps TRBD1 (6 bases). Trimming took off 5 bases at V and 0 bases at J, with 11 bases between the two ends. From germline, CDR1 is MNHNS and CDR2 SASEGT. This CDR3 region has 16 residues. CDR3 DNA sequence: TGTGCCAGCAGTCGTACAGGGAGCTCTGGGGCCAACGTCCTGACTTTC. Translating it yields CASSRTGSSGANVLTF.

This clonotype was observed at least ten times. The chain carries TRBV6-2 or TRBV6-3 and TRBJ1-4; a weak D match, TRBD1 (6 bases). V shed 6 bases and J shed 3 bases, with 14 bases lying between them. Germline assignment: CDR1 MNHEY and CDR2 SVGEGT. CDR3 length: 15 amino acids. CDR3 bases: TGTGCCAGCAGGGAACACAGGGAAGCTAATGAAAAACTGTTTTTT. Translating gives CASREHREANEKLFF.